The 16 T cell receptor beta chains listed next were all sequenced from one sample in a study of blood T cell repertoires in COVID-19. TCRdb's table, derived via immunoSEQ multiplex PCR, lists solely in-frame clones and lacks some. The repertoire holds over 200,000 clones, more than 80% seen once, with 2.7% in the top ten. Sequencing input: peripheral blood. All receptors derive from a man aged 25 to 40 with COVID-19, enrolled during active disease.

The rearrangement links TRBV19 to TRBJ1-2; no clear D gene. CDR1 and CDR2 from the germline V gene are LNHDA and SQIVND (reference sequence). Deletions cut 5 bases from V and 3 bases from J, with 16 bases between. This CDR3 is built from 15 residues. DNA of the CDR3: TGTGCCAGTAGTGCCCAGACTAGCTATGACTATGGCTACACCTTC. This codes for CASSAQTSYDYGYTF.

The V and J genes are TRBV5-1 and TRBJ2-3; D unclear. The CDR3 runs to 16 residues. Trimming removed 1 base from V and 0 bases from J, with 12 bases in between. Germline CDR1 and CDR2: SGHRS and YFSETQ. CDR3 amino acids: CASSLNAAESTDTQYF. As DNA, the CDR3 is TGCGCCAGCAGCTTGAATGCGGCGGAAAGCACAGATACGCAGTATTTT.

The chain joins TRBV15 to TRBJ2-7; 9 nucleotides match TRBD2. The V gene's germline CDR1 is LNHNV and CDR2 YYDKDF (reference sequence). This CDR3 has 16 residues. Unmatched junction bases numbered 7, after V lost 0 bases and J lost 4 bases. The CDR3 here is CATSRDIASGAYEQYF. For the CDR3, the DNA is TGTGCCACCAGCAGAGATATCGCTAGCGGGGCTTACGAGCAGTACTTC. The full variable domain, rest sourced from reference TRBV15 and TRBJ2-7, is DAMVIQNPRYQVTQFGKPVTLSCSQTLNHNVMYWYQQKSSQAPKLLFHYYDKDFNNEADTPDNFQSRRPNTSFCFLDIRSPGLGDTAMYLCATSRDIASGAYEQYFGPGTRLTVT.

The chain has TRBV5-1 and TRBJ2-1; TRBD1 agrees at 8 bases. This CDR3 has 14 amino acids. J gave up 5 bases and V 0 bases, and 1 base lay outside the gene matches. From germline, CDR1 is SGHRS and CDR2 YFSETQ. The DNA for the CDR3 is TGCGCCAGCAGCTTGGGGACAGGGAACAATGAGCAGTTCTTC. It translates to CASSLGTGNNEQFF.

V gene TRBV27 combines with J gene TRBJ2-3, with D possibly TRBD2 on 5 matching bases. There are 15 residues in the CDR3. CDR1 MNHEY and CDR2 SMNVEV come from the germline V gene (reference sequence). V was shortened by 6 bases and J by 3 bases, with 16 bases between the two germline ends. The CDR3: CASSPRTGWTDTQYF. In DNA form, the CDR3 reads TGTGCCAGCAGCCCTAGGACGGGGTGGACAGATACGCAGTATTTT.

The rearrangement links TRBV10-3 to TRBJ1-2; D call uncertain. The ends were cut back, 6 bases at V and 2 bases at J, with 13 bases in the middle. The CDR3 has 14 residues. The germline gives CDR1 ENHRY, CDR2 SYGVKD. The CDR3 reads CAIRLDGVNYGYTF. The CDR3 coding sequence is TGTGCCATCAGATTAGACGGAGTCAACTATGGCTACACCTTC.

The chain joins TRBV28 to TRBJ2-1; TRBD2 matches 9 bases. Germline CDR1 and CDR2: MDHEN and SYDVKM. J gave up 6 bases and V 6 bases, and 3 bases lay outside the gene matches. This CDR3 comprises 13 residues. CDR3 loop: CASSGGRANEQFF. In DNA, the CDR3 is TGTGCCAGCAGCGGCGGGAGGGCCAATGAGCAGTTCTTC. The variable domain in full, completed from reference TRBV28 and TRBJ2-1, reads DVKVTQSSRYLVKRTGEKVFLECVQDMDHENMFWYRQDPGLGLRLIYFSYDVKMKEKGDIPEGYSVSREKKERFSLILESASTNQTSMYLCASSGGRANEQFFGPGTRLTVL.

The rearrangement links TRBV4-3 to TRBJ2-7, with 11 nucleotides matching TRBD2. V shed 1 base and J 2 bases; nucleotides not matched to a gene: 10. This CDR3 comprises 18 residues. CDR1 and CDR2 from the germline V gene are LGHNA and YSLEER. The DNA of the CDR3 is TGCGCCAGCAGCCAAGGGAGTCCCCTAGCGGGGGGAACCTACGAGCAGTACTTC. Translating it yields CASSQGSPLAGGTYEQYF.

This clone appeared a few times. The genes are TRBV13 and TRBJ2-7, with 13 bases lining up with TRBD2. Germline CDR1 is PRHDT and CDR2 is FYEKMQ (reference sequence). The CDR3 covers 17 residues. Trimming took 6 bases from V and 2 from J; bases not matched to a gene: 10. The CDR3 coding sequence is TGTGCCAGCAGTATTGCCGGACTAGCGGGAGTCACCTACGAGCAGTACTTC. As protein: CASSIAGLAGVTYEQYF.

The chain recombines TRBV7-3 with TRBJ2-7; tentative D call: TRBD2 (5 bases). The CDR3 runs to 11 residues. Trimming took 4 bases from V and 7 from J, leaving 8 bases between them. Germline V gene data show CDR1 as SGHTA and CDR2 as FQGTGA. CDR3 bases: TGTGCCAGCAGCTCGACGGGGGAGCAGTACTTC. It encodes CASSSTGEQYF.

The V call is TRBV2, the J call TRBJ1-2, with TRBD1 matching 10 bases. Germline-derived CDR1 and CDR2 are SNHLY and FYNNEI. With 7 bases clipped from V and 0 bases from J, the junction kept 8 bases outside the gene matches. The CDR3 loop spans 16 amino acids. The CDR3 loop is CASTPRGQGTNYGYTF. The DNA of the CDR3 is TGTGCCAGCACCCCCAGGGGACAGGGGACTAACTATGGCTACACCTTC.

The chain recombines TRBV19 with TRBJ2-7, with 10 bases fitting TRBD1. Germline trimming cut 4 bases from V and 5 bases from J; bases unmatched to any gene: 8. Germline values: CDR1 LNHDA, CDR2 SQIVND (reference sequence). The CDR3 runs 15 residues. In nucleotides, the CDR3 is TGTGCCAGTAGTACCGAACGACAGGGGGCCAACGAGCAGTACTTC. As protein: CASSTERQGANEQYF.

This chain joins TRBV25-1 and TRBJ1-5, with 8 bases matching TRBD1. CDR1 is MGHDK, CDR2 SYGVNS, per germline. The CDR3 is made up of 16 amino acids. The V and J ends lost 3 bases and 3 bases, in that order; junction bases with no gene match: 7. CDR3 residues: CASSEHGQGDNQPQHF. The CDR3 DNA follows: TGTGCCAGCAGTGAGCATGGACAGGGTGACAATCAGCCCCAGCATTTT.

This clone was detected a few times. The chain joins TRBV6-4 to TRBJ2-6; no firm D call. The V end lost 4 bases, the J end lost 0 bases, and 7 bases lay between the germline ends. Germline V gene data show CDR1 as MRHNA and CDR2 as SNTAGT. The CDR3 extends over 15 amino acids. The CDR3 spells CASSADNSGANVLTF. Written as DNA, the CDR3 is TGTGCCAGCAGTGCCGACAACTCTGGGGCCAACGTCCTGACTTTC.

The chain links TRBV5-1 to TRBJ2-5; TRBD1 aligns across 8 bases. Germline-derived CDR1 and CDR2 are SGHRS and YFSETQ. J was trimmed by 5 bases and V by 0 bases; bases with no gene match: 9. The CDR3 covers 16 residues. DNA for the CDR3: TGCGCCAGCAGCTTGGATGGCAGGGGGCGCCGGGAGACCCAGTACTTC. Translation: CASSLDGRGRRETQYF.

The chain is built from TRBV2 and TRBJ2-3; 9 bases align to TRBD2. The CDR3 extends over 17 amino acids. Germline values: CDR1 SNHLY, CDR2 FYNNEI. The J segment lost 3 bases and the V segment lost 7 bases, leaving 14 bases of the junction unmatched. The CDR3: CASNLAGARGGTDTQYF. CDR3 nucleotides: TGTGCCAGCAACTTAGCGGGAGCGAGAGGAGGTACAGATACGCAGTATTTT.